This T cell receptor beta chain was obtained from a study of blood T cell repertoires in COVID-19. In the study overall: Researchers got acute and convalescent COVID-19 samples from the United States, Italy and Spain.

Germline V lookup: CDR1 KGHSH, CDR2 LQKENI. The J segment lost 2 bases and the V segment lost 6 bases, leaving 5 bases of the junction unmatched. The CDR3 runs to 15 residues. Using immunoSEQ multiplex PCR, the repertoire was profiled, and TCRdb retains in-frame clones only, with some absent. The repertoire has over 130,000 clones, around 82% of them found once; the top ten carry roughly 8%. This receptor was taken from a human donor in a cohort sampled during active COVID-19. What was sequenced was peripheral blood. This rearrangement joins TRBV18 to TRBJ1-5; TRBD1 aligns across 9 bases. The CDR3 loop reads CASSGTGMGNQPQHF. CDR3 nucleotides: TGTGCCAGCTCCGGGACAGGGATGGGCAATCAGCCCCAGCATTTT.